The 27 T cell receptor beta chains below all came from one sample that was sequenced in a study of stem cell transplantation in POMP-related autoinflammatory disease. TCRdb's copy holds only in-frame clones and misses some; the assay was immunoSEQ multiplex PCR. The top ten clones hold 12% of a sample with 1,300 or so clones, about three quarters of them seen once. The material was Tregs from PBMCs, obtained before stem cell transplantation. Source of these receptors: a human donor with POMP-related autoinflammation and immune dysregulation (PRAID).

This clone was seen a few times. The rearrangement uses TRBV12-5 and TRBJ1-5; tentative D call: TRBD1 (5 bases). Trimming stripped 6 bases from V and 16 bases from J, with 16 bases between. This CDR3 region has 11 residues. Germline V gene lookup returns CDR1 LGHNT and CDR2 FRNRAP. The chain's CDR3 is CASGAGRLVHF. The CDR3 DNA follows: TGTGCTAGTGGGGCGGGACGCCTTGTACATTTT.

V usage is TRBV10-3 and J usage is TRBJ2-5; 11 bases agree with TRBD2. The germline gives CDR1 ENHRY, CDR2 SYGVKD. Unmatched junction bases numbered 17, after V lost 6 bases and J lost 2 bases. This CDR3 is built from 19 residues. The CDR3 reads CAISAPPRLAGLGQETQYF. The DNA of the CDR3 is TGTGCCATCAGCGCCCCACCCAGACTAGCGGGACTGGGGCAAGAGACCCAGTACTTC.

Only one count was recorded for this clone. This chain connects TRBV5-1 to TRBJ2-1; the D gene is possibly TRBD2 (5 bases). Trimming removed 0 bases at V and 3 bases at J, with 13 bases between. The CDR3 runs to 16 residues. Germline CDR1 and CDR2: SGHRS and YFSETQ. The CDR3 loop reads CASSLAWTSGYNEQFF. For the CDR3, the DNA is TGCGCCAGCAGCTTGGCGTGGACCAGCGGCTACAATGAGCAGTTCTTC.

This clone qualifies as large. The rearrangement links TRBV11-2 to TRBJ2-3; D may be TRBD2 (6 bases). The CDR3 consists of 12 residues. With 5 bases removed from V and 5 bases from J, the gap between germline ends came to 8 bases. CDR1 is SGHAT and CDR2 is FQNNGV in the germline V gene. The CDR3 protein is CASSPGVDTQYF. The CDR3 coding sequence is TGTGCCAGCAGCCCGGGAGTAGATACGCAGTATTTT.

This clone was found a few times. V usage is TRBV14 and J usage is TRBJ1-1; D is ambiguous. This CDR3 contains 14 residues. Looked up from germline, CDR1 is SGHDN and CDR2 is FVKESK. The germline V and J ends were trimmed by 1 base and 0 bases, with 6 bases remaining between them. The CDR3: CASSQAPMNTEAFF. CDR3 nucleotide sequence: TGTGCCAGCAGCCAAGCCCCTATGAACACTGAAGCTTTCTTT.

The chain has TRBV5-1 and TRBJ2-7; D is perhaps TRBD1 or TRBD2 (6 bases each). The germline gives CDR1 SGHRS, CDR2 YFSETQ. Trimming took off 1 base at V and 7 bases at J, with 18 bases between the two ends. The CDR3 is made up of 15 amino acids. CDR3 DNA: TGCGCCAGCAGCTTGTTCGGGGGCGTAAAGGGGGAGCAGTACTTC. It codes for CASSLFGGVKGEQYF.

The table lists this clone with a count of one. The chain is built from TRBV27 and TRBJ2-5; 8 bases align to TRBD2. V dropped 6 bases and J dropped 4; count of bases not matched to a gene: 7. Germline lookup yields CDR1 MNHEY and CDR2 SMNVEV (reference sequence). The CDR3 spans 14 residues. The CDR3 nucleotides are TGTGCCAGCAGACCTAGCGGGTATGGAGAGACCCAGTACTTC. It encodes CASRPSGYGETQYF.

This clone was counted once. This chain's CDR3 is CASSQSGQGVGELFF. Here the CDR3 DNA reads TGTGCCAGCAGCCAATCGGGGCAGGGAGTCGGGGAGCTGTTTTTT. The rearrangement links TRBV16 to TRBJ2-2; D is tentatively TRBD1 or TRBD2 (5 bases each). The CDR3 has 15 residues. Trimming pared 0 bases from V and 7 bases from J, leaving 12 bases between. From germline, CDR1 is KGHSY and CDR2 FQNENV.

The rearrangement joins TRBV29-1 to TRBJ1-1; perhaps TRBD1 as D (5 bases). Germline V gives CDR1 SQVTM, CDR2 ANQGSEA. There are 12 residues in the CDR3. The V end lost 8 bases, the J end lost 3 bases, and 13 bases lay between the germline ends. The CDR3 DNA reads TGCAGCTCATTGGGACCCGACACTGAAGCTTTCTTT. Its translation is CSSLGPDTEAFF.

This clone was detected a few times. V is TRBV7-9 and J is TRBJ1-2; 8 bases agree with TRBD1. Per the germline V gene, CDR1 is SEHNR and CDR2 is FQNEAQ (reference sequence). The CDR3 is 14 residues long. The V segment lost 2 bases and the J segment 7 bases; nucleotides outside the gene matches: 6. In DNA form, the CDR3 reads TGTGCCAGCAGCTTACAGGGGGCGCAGGTTGGCTACACCTTC. As protein: CASSLQGAQVGYTF.

This clone came up once. The CDR3 here is CASSVRDRGWDSNQPQHF. CDR3 nucleotides: TGTGCCAGCAGTGTCCGGGACAGGGGATGGGATAGCAATCAGCCCCAGCATTTT. This chain links TRBV6-1 with TRBJ1-5; 10 bases agree with TRBD1. Losses at the gene ends were 4 bases for V and 0 bases for J; bases not matched to a gene: 9. Germline V gives CDR1 MNHNS, CDR2 SASEGT. CDR3 length equals 18 residues.

V and J are TRBV5-1 and TRBJ1-2; TRBD1 is a possible D gene (5 bases). The V gene lost 4 bases and the J gene lost 2 bases, with 15 bases spanning the gap. Germline lookup yields CDR1 SGHRS and CDR2 YFSETQ. The CDR3 extends over 15 amino acids. DNA of the CDR3: TGCGCCAGCAGCCCGGACTCCGGGACGAACTATGGCTACACCTTC. This gives the protein CASSPDSGTNYGYTF.

This clone has just one count. The chain is built from TRBV27 and TRBJ2-7; 10 bases agree with TRBD2. The J segment lost 5 bases and the V segment lost 3 bases, leaving 4 bases of the junction unmatched. CDR3 size: 14 residues. CDR1 is MNHEY, CDR2 SMNVEV, per germline (reference sequence). For the CDR3, the DNA is TGTGCCAGCAGTTTCTTCGGACTAGCGGACGAGCAGTACTTC. It is translated as CASSFFGLADEQYF.

This clone was seen only once. The V and J genes are TRBV28 and TRBJ1-6, with a tentative D call TRBD1 (6 bases). CDR1 is MDHEN, CDR2 SYDVKM, per germline. V gave up 6 bases and J gave up 4 bases, with 13 bases separating them. There are 15 residues in the CDR3. The CDR3 nucleotides are TGTGCCAGCAGAGTAAAGGACAGTTATAATTCACCCCTCCACTTT. Its protein is CASRVKDSYNSPLHF.

The V call is TRBV7-2, the J call TRBJ2-3, with a weak D call TRBD2 (6 bases). Between the trimmed V and J ends, which lost 3 bases and 3 bases, there was a span of 16 bases. The CDR3 has 16 amino acids. The V gene's germline CDR1 is SGHTA and CDR2 FQGNSA. Here the CDR3 reads CASSLSLAPFTDTQYF. The CDR3 DNA sequence: TGTGCCAGCAGCTTGTCCCTAGCGCCTTTTACAGATACGCAGTATTTT.

This chain joins TRBV2 and TRBJ1-4; 8 bases align to TRBD1. V shed 2 bases and J 7 bases; nucleotides not matched to a gene: 9. Per the germline V gene, CDR1 is SNHLY and CDR2 is FYNNEI. The CDR3 totals 16 residues. CDR3 DNA: TGTGCCAGCAGTGAATGGAGCAGGGGGCTCGGTGAAAAACTGTTTTTT. Protein product: CASSEWSRGLGEKLFF. Using reference TRBV2 and TRBJ1-4 for the parts outside the CDR3, the full variable domain is EPEVTQTPSHQVTQMGQEVILRCVPISNHLYFYWYRQILGQKVEFLVSFYNNEISEKSEIFDDQFSVERPDGSNFTLKIRSTKLEDSAMYFCASSEWSRGLGEKLFFGSGTQLSVL.

The chain links TRBV6-1 to TRBJ1-2; 9 bases fit TRBD1. Germline V lookup: CDR1 MNHNS, CDR2 SASEGT. With 10 bases clipped from V and 4 bases from J, the junction kept 7 bases outside the gene matches. The CDR3 contains 13 residues. CDR3 loop: CATTLTGGYGYTF. The DNA for the CDR3 is TGTGCCACCACCCTGACAGGGGGCTATGGCTACACCTTC.

The chain combines TRBV6-1 with TRBJ2-7; D is perhaps TRBD2 (6 bases). The CDR3 loop spans 14 amino acids. The V gene lost 6 bases and the J gene lost 4 bases, with 16 bases spanning the gap. In germline, CDR1 is MNHNS, CDR2 SASEGT. The chain's CDR3 is CASRTPGRGYEQYF. Here the CDR3 DNA reads TGTGCCAGCAGGACCCCGGGACGGGGGTACGAGCAGTACTTC.

The chain carries TRBV11-2 and TRBJ1-5; D gene uncertain. Trimming shortened V by 5 bases and J by 4 bases, and 9 bases separated the two germline ends. Looked up from germline, CDR1 is SGHAT and CDR2 is FQNNGV. The CDR3 is 13 residues long. The chain's CDR3 is CASSPQQNQPQHF. CDR3 sequence (DNA): TGTGCCAGCAGCCCACAGCAGAATCAGCCCCAGCATTTT.

Written as DNA, the CDR3 is TGTGCCAGCACCACCCTCGGAGTTGAGTTGGATACGCAGTATTTT. It codes for CASTTLGVELDTQYF. The chain has TRBV28 and TRBJ2-3; D call uncertain. V lost 7 bases, J lost 6 bases, and 20 bases lay in between. This CDR3 contains 15 residues. Germline V gives CDR1 MDHEN, CDR2 SYDVKM.

The chain recombines TRBV7-2 with TRBJ2-3; 10 bases are a match to TRBD2. This CDR3 has 17 amino acids. CDR1 and CDR2 from the germline V gene are SGHTA and FQGNSA. The J segment lost 3 bases and the V segment lost 3 bases, leaving 9 bases of the junction unmatched. This chain's CDR3 is CASSLGGLAVGTDTQYF. DNA for the CDR3: TGTGCCAGCAGCTTGGGAGGACTAGCGGTGGGGACAGATACGCAGTATTTT.

The chain links TRBV6-5 to TRBJ2-3; the D gene could be TRBD1 or TRBD2 (5 bases each). The CDR3 length is 15 residues. The germline gives CDR1 MNHEY, CDR2 SVGAGI. V was shortened by 2 bases and J by 1 base, with 10 bases between the two germline ends. The CDR3: CASSYRDHCTDTQYF. CDR3 DNA sequence: TGTGCCAGCAGTTACCGGGACCATTGCACAGATACGCAGTATTTT.

The rearrangement links TRBV19 to TRBJ2-2; D is unresolved. V dropped 7 bases and J dropped 9 bases, with 18 bases sitting between them. Germline lookup yields CDR1 LNHDA and CDR2 SQIVND (reference sequence). The length of the CDR3 is 14 residues. CDR3 in DNA: TGTGCCAGTACCTCGCACCATACCGGGCGGGAGCTGTTTTTT. Translated: CASTSHHTGRELFF.

This sequence joins TRBV28 and TRBJ1-3; D uncertain. CDR1 MDHEN and CDR2 SYDVKM come from the germline V gene. V shed 8 bases and J shed 3 bases, with 11 bases lying between them. This CDR3 comprises 13 residues. CDR3 amino acids: CASPRERGNTIYF. The CDR3 DNA reads TGTGCCAGCCCTCGGGAACGTGGAAACACCATATATTTT.

This chain connects TRBV7-6 to TRBJ2-5; TRBD2 might be the D (5 bases). This CDR3 has 13 residues. V was pared by 2 bases and J by 4 bases, with 8 bases between. Germline CDR1 is SGHVS and CDR2 is FNYEAQ. DNA of the CDR3: TGTGCCAGCAGCTTACTGGCGGGAGAGACCCAGTACTTC. Its translation: CASSLLAGETQYF.

This clone was seen a few times. The V call is TRBV27, the J call TRBJ1-3, with 10 positions matching TRBD1. Looked up from germline, CDR1 is MNHEY and CDR2 is SMNVEV (reference sequence). The CDR3 is 16 residues long. Germline trimming cut 5 bases from V and 0 bases from J; bases unmatched to any gene: 4. In DNA, the CDR3 is TGTGCCAGCAGTGACAGGGGGCCGAGCTCTGGAAACACCATATATTTT. This encodes CASSDRGPSSGNTIYF.

The rearrangement uses TRBV10-1 and TRBJ2-7; D may match TRBD1 or TRBD2 (5 bases each). Germline values: CDR1 WNHNN, CDR2 SYGVQD (reference sequence). This CDR3 spans 19 amino acids. Trimming left V 2 bases short and J 4 bases short, with 27 bases between. CDR3 DNA: TGCGCCAGCAGTGAGAGGGACCTCGAGGCCCCGATTGACGGTTACGAGCAGTACTTC. Amino acids: CASSERDLEAPIDGYEQYF.